This TCR beta chain comes out of a study of regulatory T cells in long-lasting Graves disease. Libraries of TCR beta came from iRepertoire HTBI primers plus Arm-PCR of CDR3 regions. As originally analysed: Identified across the samples were around 62 TRBV segments and roughly 13 TRBJ segments. One entry per CDR3 protein results from TCRdb running MiXCR on the multiplex PCR reads. The V and J calls shown here were made by TCRdb, not taken from the authors' results. This table has about 470,000 distinct CDR3 sequences, around 14% appearing once. Time point of the sample: newly diagnosed GD, antithyroid drugs for less than 3 months. With RNA extracted from PBMCs as input, the TCR library was made. This CDR3 is built from 12 residues. Trimming took off 6 bases at V and 9 bases at J, with 14 bases between the two ends. This clonotype has a handful of counts. The same specimen was also included in a second study, on T cells in Graves' hyperthyroidism and ophthalmopathy. Turning to that study: In the blood, most expanded thyroid clonotypes above 0.001 appeared as well.

This chain links TRBV12-3 or TRBV12-4 with TRBJ1-2, with no clear D. This specimen consisted of peripheral blood mononuclear cells (PBMCs), obtained at new diagnosis, from a patient treated with antithyroid drugs. The TCR sequence derives from a woman younger than 45 with Graves disease. CDR3 region: CASSLRLERYTF. CDR3 bases: TGTGCCAGCAGCCTCAGACTGGAGCGCTACACCTTC.